This T cell receptor beta chain was sequenced during a study of a mutant IDH1 vaccine in newly diagnosed glioma. As for the study in general: Patients were pretreated with radiotherapy, temozolomide, or both, mostly both. Whole-study findings and limits: Changes in the top peripheral T cell clonotypes seemingly had no bearing on pseudoprogression.

A note on this clone: The antigen remains unidentified.

Described time point: baseline, week 1 (first vaccination visit). Indicated treatment: pre-vaccination baseline after standard-of-care therapy. Diagnosis in the donors showed new WHO grade 3 or 4 astrocytomas that were IDH1-mutant and ATRX-lost. The CDR3 covers 14 residues. Trimming stripped 8 bases from V and 6 bases from J, with 19 bases between. Per the germline V gene, CDR1 is LNHNV and CDR2 is YYDKDF (reference sequence). The repertoire was sequenced with immunoSEQ multiplex PCR; TCRdb's copy has only in-frame clones and lacks some. The sample has tens of thousands of clones, around 82% seen once.

The chain joins TRBV15 to TRBJ1-2, with a possible D match to TRBD1 (5 bases). Specimen: peripheral blood mononuclear cells (PBMCs), collected from a glioma patient treated with radiotherapy, temozolomide or both. The TCR was taken from a woman aged 18-29 years with glioma. Some clones in this sample may be carry-over from other donors' samples. The CDR3 nucleotides read TGTGCCACCGAGAGGGCAGGGATGGAGAATGGCTACACCTTC. This translates into CATERAGMENGYTF.